Sequencing of this T cell receptor beta chain was carried out in a study of vaccination effects on CD4 cells after COVID-19. Sequenced by immunoSEQ multiplex PCR; TCRdb stores in-frame clones only, minus some. Of approximately 40,000 clones listed, roughly 70% are singletons. About this clone itself: Its specificity is unknown.

Peptide-pool stimulation followed by sequencing identified expanded antigen-specific CD4+ clonotypes in the ViraFEST assay. Having been cultured for around ten days, the cells underwent CD4+ T cell isolation. Testing of the vaccine recipients showed negative nucleocapsid antibodies and no prior SARS-CoV-2 infection. Trimming left V 2 bases short and J 2 bases short, with 7 bases between. This CDR3 contains 14 residues. CDR1 is SGHNT and CDR2 is YYREEE in the germline V gene (reference sequence). The genes are TRBV5-4 and TRBJ2-2; no clear D. The sequence was collected from a human donor who received a COVID-19 vaccine. This specimen consisted of CD4+ T cells from PBMCs cultured with SARS-CoV-2 spike peptides, obtained before COVID-19 vaccination. CDR3 residues: CASSLRTNTGELFF. The CDR3, as DNA: TGTGCCAGCAGCTTACGGACCAACACCGGGGAGCTGTTTTTT.